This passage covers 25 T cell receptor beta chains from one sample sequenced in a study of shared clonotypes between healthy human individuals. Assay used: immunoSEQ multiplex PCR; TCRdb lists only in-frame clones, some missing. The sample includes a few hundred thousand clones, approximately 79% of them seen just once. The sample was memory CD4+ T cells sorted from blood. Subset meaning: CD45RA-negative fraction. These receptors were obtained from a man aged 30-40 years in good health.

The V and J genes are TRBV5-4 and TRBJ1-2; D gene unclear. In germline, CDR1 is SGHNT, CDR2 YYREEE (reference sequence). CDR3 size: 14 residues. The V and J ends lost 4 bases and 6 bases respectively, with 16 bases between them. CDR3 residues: CASSMDPLRDGYTF. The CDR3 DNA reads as TGTGCCAGCAGCATGGACCCCTTAAGGGATGGCTACACCTTC.

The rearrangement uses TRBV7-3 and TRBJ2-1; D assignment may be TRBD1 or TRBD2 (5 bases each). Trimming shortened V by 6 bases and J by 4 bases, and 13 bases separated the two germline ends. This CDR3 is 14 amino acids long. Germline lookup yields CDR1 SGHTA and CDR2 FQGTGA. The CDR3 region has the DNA TGTGCCAGCAGTTTGGGACCGGTATACAATGAGCAGTTCTTC. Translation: CASSLGPVYNEQFF.

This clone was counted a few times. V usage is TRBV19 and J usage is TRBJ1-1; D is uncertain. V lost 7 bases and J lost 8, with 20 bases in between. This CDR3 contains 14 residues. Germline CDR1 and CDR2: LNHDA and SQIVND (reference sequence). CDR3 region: CASTRVYPVSEAFF. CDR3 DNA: TGTGCCAGTACGAGGGTCTACCCCGTCAGCGAAGCTTTCTTT.

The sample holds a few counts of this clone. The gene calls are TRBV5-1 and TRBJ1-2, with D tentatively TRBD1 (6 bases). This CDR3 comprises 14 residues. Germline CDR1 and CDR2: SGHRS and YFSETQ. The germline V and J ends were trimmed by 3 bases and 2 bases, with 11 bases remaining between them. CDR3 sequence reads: CASSSEGGNYGYTF. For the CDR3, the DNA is TGCGCCAGCAGCTCGGAGGGGGGGAACTATGGCTACACCTTC.

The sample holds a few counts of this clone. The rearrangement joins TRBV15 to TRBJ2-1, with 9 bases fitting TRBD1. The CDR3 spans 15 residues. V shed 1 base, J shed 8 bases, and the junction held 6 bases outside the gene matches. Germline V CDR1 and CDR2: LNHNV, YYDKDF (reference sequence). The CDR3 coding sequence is TGTGCCACCAGCAGAGCCGGGACAGGGTCCGATGAGCAGTTCTTC. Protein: CATSRAGTGSDEQFF.

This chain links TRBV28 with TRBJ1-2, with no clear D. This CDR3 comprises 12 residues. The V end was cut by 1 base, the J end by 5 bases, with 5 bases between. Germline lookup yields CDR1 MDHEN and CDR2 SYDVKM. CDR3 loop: CASSLYGYGYTF. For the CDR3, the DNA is TGTGCCAGCAGTTTATACGGGTATGGCTACACCTTC.

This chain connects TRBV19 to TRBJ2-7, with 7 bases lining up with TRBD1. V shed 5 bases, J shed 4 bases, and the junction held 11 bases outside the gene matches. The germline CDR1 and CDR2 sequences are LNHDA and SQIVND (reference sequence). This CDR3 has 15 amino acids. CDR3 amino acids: CASSDGQEFRYEQYF. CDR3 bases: TGTGCCAGTAGTGATGGACAGGAGTTTCGTTACGAGCAGTACTTC.

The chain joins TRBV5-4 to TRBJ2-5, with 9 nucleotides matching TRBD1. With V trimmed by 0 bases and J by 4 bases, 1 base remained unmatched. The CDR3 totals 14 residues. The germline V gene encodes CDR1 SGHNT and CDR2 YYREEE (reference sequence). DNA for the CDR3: TGTGCCAGCAGCTTGGAGACAGGGGGAGAGACCCAGTACTTC. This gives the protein CASSLETGGETQYF.

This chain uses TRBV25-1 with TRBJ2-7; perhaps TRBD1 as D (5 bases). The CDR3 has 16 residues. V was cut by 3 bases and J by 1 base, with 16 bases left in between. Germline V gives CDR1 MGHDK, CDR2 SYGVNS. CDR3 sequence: CASSEAVRQGSYEQYF. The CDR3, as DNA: TGTGCCAGCAGTGAGGCGGTTCGTCAGGGATCCTACGAGCAGTACTTC.

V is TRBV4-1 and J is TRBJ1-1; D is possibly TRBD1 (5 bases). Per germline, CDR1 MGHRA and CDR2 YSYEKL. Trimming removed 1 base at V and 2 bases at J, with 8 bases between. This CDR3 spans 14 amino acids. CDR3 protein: CASSQGRVNTEAFF. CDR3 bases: TGCGCCAGCAGCCAAGGCAGGGTAAACACTGAAGCTTTCTTT.

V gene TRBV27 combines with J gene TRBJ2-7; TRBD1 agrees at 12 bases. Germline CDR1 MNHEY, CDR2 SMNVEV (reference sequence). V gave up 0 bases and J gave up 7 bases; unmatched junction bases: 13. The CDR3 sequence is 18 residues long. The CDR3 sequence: CASSLSIWGQGAEGEQYF. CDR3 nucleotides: TGTGCCAGCAGTTTATCGATTTGGGGACAGGGGGCGGAAGGGGAGCAGTACTTC.

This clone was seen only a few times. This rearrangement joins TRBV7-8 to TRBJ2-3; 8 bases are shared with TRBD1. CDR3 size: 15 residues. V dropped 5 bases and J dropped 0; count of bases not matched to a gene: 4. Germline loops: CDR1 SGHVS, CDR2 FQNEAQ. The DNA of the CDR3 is TGTGCCAGCAGCCCCCGACAGGGGAGCACAGATACGCAGTATTTT. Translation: CASSPRQGSTDTQYF. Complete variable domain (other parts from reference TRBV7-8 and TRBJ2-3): GAGVSQSPRYKVAKRGQDVALRCDPISGHVSLFWYQQALGQGPEFLTYFQNEAQLDKSGLPSDRFFAERPEGSVSTLKIQRTQQEDSAVYLCASSPRQGSTDTQYFGPGTRLTVL.

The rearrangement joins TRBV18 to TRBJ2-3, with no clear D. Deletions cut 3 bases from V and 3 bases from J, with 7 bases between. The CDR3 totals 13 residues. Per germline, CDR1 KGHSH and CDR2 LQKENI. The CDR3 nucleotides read TGTGCCAGCTCACCGAAATCAACAGATACGCAGTATTTT. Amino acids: CASSPKSTDTQYF.

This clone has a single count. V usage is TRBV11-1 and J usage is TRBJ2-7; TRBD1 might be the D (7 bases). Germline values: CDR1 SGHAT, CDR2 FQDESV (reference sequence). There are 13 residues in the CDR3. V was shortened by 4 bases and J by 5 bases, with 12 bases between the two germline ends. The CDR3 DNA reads TGTGCCAGCAGCTCCGACAGGGAGGACGAGCAGTACTTC. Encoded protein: CASSSDREDEQYF.

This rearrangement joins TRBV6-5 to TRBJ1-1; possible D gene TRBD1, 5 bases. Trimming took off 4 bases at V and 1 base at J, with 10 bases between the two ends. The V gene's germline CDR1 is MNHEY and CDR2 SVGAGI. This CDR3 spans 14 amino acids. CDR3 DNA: TGTGCCAGCAGTTCCCGGGGCCAGAACACTGAAGCTTTCTTT. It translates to CASSSRGQNTEAFF.

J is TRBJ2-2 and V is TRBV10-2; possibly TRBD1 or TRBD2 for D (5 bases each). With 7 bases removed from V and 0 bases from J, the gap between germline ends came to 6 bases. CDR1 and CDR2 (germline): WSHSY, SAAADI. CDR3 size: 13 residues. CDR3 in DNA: TGCGCCAGCAAGGGACCGAACACCGGGGAGCTGTTTTTT. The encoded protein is CASKGPNTGELFF.

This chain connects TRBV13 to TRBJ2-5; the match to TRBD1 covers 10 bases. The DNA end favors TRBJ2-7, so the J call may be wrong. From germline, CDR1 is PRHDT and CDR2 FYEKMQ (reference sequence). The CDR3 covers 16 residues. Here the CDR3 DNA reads TGTGCCAGCAGCTTAGAGGGGACAGGGGAGCCGCGCGAGCAGTACTTC. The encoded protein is CASSLEGTGEPREQYF.

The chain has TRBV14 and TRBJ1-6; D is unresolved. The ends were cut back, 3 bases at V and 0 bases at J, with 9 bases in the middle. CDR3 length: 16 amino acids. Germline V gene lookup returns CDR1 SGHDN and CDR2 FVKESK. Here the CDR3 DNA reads TGTGCCAGCAGCCAGATCCGGAGCTCCTATAATTCACCCCTCCACTTT. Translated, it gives CASSQIRSSYNSPLHF.

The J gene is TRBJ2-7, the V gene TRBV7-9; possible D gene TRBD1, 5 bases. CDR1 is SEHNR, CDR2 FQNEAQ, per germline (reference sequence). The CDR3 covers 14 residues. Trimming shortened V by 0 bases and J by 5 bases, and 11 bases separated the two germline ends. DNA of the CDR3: TGTGCCAGCAGCTTAGCAGGGGCAGTCCACGAGCAGTACTTC. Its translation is CASSLAGAVHEQYF. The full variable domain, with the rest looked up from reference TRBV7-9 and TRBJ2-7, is DTGVSQNPRHKITKRGQNVTFRCDPISEHNRLYWYRQTLGQGPEFLTYFQNEAQLEKSRLLSDRFSAERPKGSFSTLEIQRTEQGDSAMYLCASSLAGAVHEQYFGPGTRLTVT.

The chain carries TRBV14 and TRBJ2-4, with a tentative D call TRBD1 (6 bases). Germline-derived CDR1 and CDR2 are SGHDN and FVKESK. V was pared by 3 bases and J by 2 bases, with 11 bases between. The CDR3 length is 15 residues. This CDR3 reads CASSQSGVPKNIQYF. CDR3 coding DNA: TGTGCCAGCAGCCAGTCAGGGGTCCCCAAAAACATTCAGTACTTC.

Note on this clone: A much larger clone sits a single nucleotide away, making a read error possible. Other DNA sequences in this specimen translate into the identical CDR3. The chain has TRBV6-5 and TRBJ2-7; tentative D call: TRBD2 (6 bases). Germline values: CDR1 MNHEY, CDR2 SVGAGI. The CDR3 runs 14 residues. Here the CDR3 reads CASSYKLARYEQYF. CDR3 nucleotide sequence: TGCGCCAGCAGTTATAAGCTAGCGAGATACGAGCAGTACTTC.

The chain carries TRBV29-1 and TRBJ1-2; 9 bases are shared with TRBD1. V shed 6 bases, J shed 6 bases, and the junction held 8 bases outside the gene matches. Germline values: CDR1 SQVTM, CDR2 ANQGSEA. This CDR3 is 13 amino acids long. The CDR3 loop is CSVETGGGDGYTF. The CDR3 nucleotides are TGCAGCGTGGAAACAGGGGGCGGCGATGGCTACACCTTC.

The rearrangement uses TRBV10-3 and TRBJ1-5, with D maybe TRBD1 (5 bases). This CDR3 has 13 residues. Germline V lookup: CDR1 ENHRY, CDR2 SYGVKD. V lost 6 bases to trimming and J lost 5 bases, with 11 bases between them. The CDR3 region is CAISRDSDQPQHF. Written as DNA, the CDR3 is TGTGCCATCAGCAGGGATTCGGATCAGCCCCAGCATTTT.

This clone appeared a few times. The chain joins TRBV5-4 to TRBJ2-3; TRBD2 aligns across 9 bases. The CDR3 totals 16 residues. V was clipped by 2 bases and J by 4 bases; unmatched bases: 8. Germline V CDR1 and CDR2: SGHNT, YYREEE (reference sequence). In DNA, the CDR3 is TGTGCCAGCAGCTTCAAGGCTAGCGGGACCTCAGATACGCAGTATTTT. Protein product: CASSFKASGTSDTQYF. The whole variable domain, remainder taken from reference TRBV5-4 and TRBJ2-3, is ETGVTQSPTHLIKTRGQQVTLRCSSQSGHNTVSWYQQALGQGPQFIFQYYREEENGRGNFPPRFSGLQFPNYSSELNVNALELDDSALYLCASSFKASGTSDTQYFGPGTRLTVL.

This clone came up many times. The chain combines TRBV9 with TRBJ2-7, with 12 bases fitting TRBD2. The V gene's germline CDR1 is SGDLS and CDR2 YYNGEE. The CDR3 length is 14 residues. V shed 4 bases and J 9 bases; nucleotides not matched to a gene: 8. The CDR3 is CASSSRTSGAGQYF. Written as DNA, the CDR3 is TGTGCCAGCAGCTCGAGGACTAGCGGGGCCGGGCAGTACTTC.